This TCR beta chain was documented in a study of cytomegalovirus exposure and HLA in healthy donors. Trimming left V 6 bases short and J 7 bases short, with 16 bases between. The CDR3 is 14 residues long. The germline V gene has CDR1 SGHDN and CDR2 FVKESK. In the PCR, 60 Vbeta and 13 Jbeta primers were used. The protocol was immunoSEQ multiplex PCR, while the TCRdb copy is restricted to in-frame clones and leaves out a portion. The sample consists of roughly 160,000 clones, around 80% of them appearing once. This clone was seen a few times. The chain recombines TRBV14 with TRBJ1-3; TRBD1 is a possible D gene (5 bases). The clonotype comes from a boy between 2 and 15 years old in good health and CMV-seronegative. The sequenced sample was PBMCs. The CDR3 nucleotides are TGTGCCAGCAGTTTAAAACCGGGGGGGAACACCATATATTTT. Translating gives CASSLKPGGNTIYF.